This T cell receptor (beta chain) is from a study of T cells after yellow fever vaccination. Points from the study as a whole: Clonotypes shared by both compartments, CD4 and CD8, made up a small share. Most primary-vaccination clones recurred post-booster (more than 95% CD4, 85% to 90% CD8). Secondary responses were weaker yet peaked faster, day 5 versus 15.

Germline values: CDR1 MNHEY, CDR2 SVGAGI. The length of the CDR3 is 15 residues. Trimming at V came to 5 bases and at J to 3 bases, leaving 4 bases not matched to a gene. This clonotype has only a few counts. Its specificity is unknown. Via MiXCR, TCRdb re-called the 5' RACE reads, giving one row per CDR3 protein. The data contain some 350,000 distinct CDR3 sequences, roughly 4% of them singletons. V usage is TRBV6-5 and J usage is TRBJ2-1, with 10 bases that match TRBD2. The material was PBMCs, obtained 5 days after the yellow fever booster vaccination. The clonotype originates from a man aged 18 to 29 who received the YFV17D yellow fever vaccine. In DNA form, the CDR3 reads TGTGCCAGCAGTGACCGACTAGCGGGCTACAATGAGCAGTTCTTC. Translated: CASSDRLAGYNEQFF.